A selection of T cell receptor beta chains follows, all from one sample in a study of cytomegalovirus exposure and HLA in healthy donors. Libraries were prepared by immunoSEQ multiplex PCR; TCRdb keeps only in-frame clonotypes and omits some of them. The sample consists of roughly 170,000 clones, approximately 88% of them appearing once. The sample was PBMCs. The origin of the receptors is a man younger than 40 in good health and CMV-seronegative. CDR3s include the opening cysteine and the closing phenylalanine or tryptophan. The D gene is left open where the match is weak. Rows give clone size only sometimes, using once, few, many, or a class for an expanded clone.

TRBJ2-1	.	few	TRBV11-2	CASSLDAGGEQFF	TGTGCCAGCAGCTTAGACGCTGGAGGTGAGCAGTTCTTC
TRBJ2-5	TRBD2	once	TRBV7-3	CASSLTGGTVGTQYF	TGTGCCAGCAGCTTAACGGGAGGGACGGTAGGGACCCAGTACTTC
TRBJ2-7	.	.	TRBV21-1	CASGDGSGTYEQYF	TGTGCCAGCGGCGACGGGAGCGGAACCTACGAGCAGTACTTC
TRBJ1-5	TRBD1	.	TRBV27	CATLGAGQGPPRGQPQHF	TGTGCCACCCTAGGGGCGGGACAGGGTCCACCCAGAGGGCAGCCCCAGCATTTT
TRBJ2-2	TRBD1	.	TRBV10-2	CASRLPGQGSTGELFF	TGCGCCAGCAGGTTACCGGGACAGGGATCGACCGGGGAGCTGTTTTTT
TRBJ1-1	TRBD1	once	TRBV15	CAATGVMNTEAFF	TGTGCCGCCACAGGGGTAATGAACACTGAAGCTTTCTTT
TRBJ2-2	.	.	TRBV5-1	CASSPRQGEIGELFF	TGCGCCAGCAGCCCCCGGCAGGGTGAGATCGGGGAGCTGTTTTTT
TRBJ2-2	TRBD1	.	TRBV7-9	CASSSRDRGTGELFF	TGTGCCAGCAGCTCCCGGGACAGGGGGACCGGGGAGCTGTTTTTT
TRBJ1-2	.	once	TRBV9	CASSARTAYGYTF	TGTGCCAGCAGCGCCCGGACAGCCTATGGCTACACCTTC
TRBJ2-5	TRBD2	.	TRBV5-1	CASSLRALAGELQETQYF	TGCGCCAGCAGCTTGCGGGCTCTAGCGGGGGAGCTCCAAGAGACCCAGTACTTC
TRBJ1-6	.	.	TRBV18	CASSPEGGSSYNSPLHF	TGTGCCAGCTCACCCGAGGGTGGTAGTTCCTATAATTCACCCCTCCACTTT
TRBJ2-7	TRBD1	once	TRBV27	CASSFRTGGIGYEQYF	TGTGCCAGCAGTTTCCGTACAGGGGGCATTGGGTACGAGCAGTACTTC
TRBJ1-5	.	.	TRBV2	CASRKGQGFSNQPQHF	TGTGCCAGCAGAAAAGGCCAGGGCTTTAGCAATCAGCCCCAGCATTTT
TRBJ2-1	.	few	TRBV21-1	CASSKDLVGLHEQFF	TGTGCCAGCAGCAAAGACCTAGTCGGTCTACATGAGCAGTTCTTC
TRBJ2-7	TRBD2	.	TRBV2	CASTRGLAGTYEQYF	TGTGCCAGCACCCGCGGACTAGCGGGGACCTACGAGCAGTACTTC
TRBJ2-7	.	.	TRBV7-2	CASSLRGGTEYEQYF	TGTGCCAGCAGCCTCCGGGGGGGGACAGAGTACGAGCAGTACTTC
TRBJ2-7	.	.	TRBV5-1	CASGENRVPYEQYF	TGCGCCAGCGGGGAAAACAGGGTCCCCTACGAGCAGTACTTC
TRBJ1-3	TRBD1	.	TRBV30	CAWSGDRGYGNTIYF	TGTGCCTGGAGTGGGGACAGAGGTTATGGAAACACCATATATTTT
TRBJ2-1	TRBD2	.	TRBV28	CASSGAVAGGRNEQFF	TGTGCCAGCAGTGGGGCGGTAGCGGGGGGGCGCAATGAGCAGTTCTTC
TRBJ2-5	TRBD1	.	TRBV18	CASSPPARGFEETQYF	TGTGCCAGCTCACCGCCGGCCAGGGGGTTTGAAGAGACCCAGTACTTC
TRBJ2-3	.	.	TRBV5-1	CASSFRHPSTDTQYF	TGCGCCAGCAGCTTCAGGCATCCTAGCACAGATACGCAGTATTTT
TRBJ2-7	.	.	TRBV4-3	CASSQENYRAYEQYF	TGCGCCAGCAGCCAAGAAAACTACAGGGCCTACGAGCAGTACTTC
TRBJ1-2	TRBD1	.	TRBV28	CASSFAGTGYGYTF	TGTGCCAGCAGTTTCGCGGGGACAGGCTATGGCTACACCTTC
TRBJ1-2	.	once	TRBV4-1	CASSQVGDTSYGYTF	TGCGCCAGCAGCCAAGTGGGGGACACCTCCTATGGCTACACCTTC
TRBJ1-1	.	.	TRBV5-8	CASSRGASRPNTEAFF	TGTGCCAGCAGCCGCGGGGCCAGCCGCCCGAACACTGAAGCTTTCTTT
TRBJ1-2	.	few	TRBV18	CASSPPTGVPGYTF	TGTGCCAGCTCACCACCGACGGGGGTACCCGGCTACACCTTC
TRBJ1-6	TRBD1	few	TRBV5-1	CASRTGTGVINSPLHF	TGCGCCAGCAGGACCGGGACAGGGGTCATCAATTCACCCCTCCACTTT
TRBJ2-7	.	.	TRBV5-1	CASSFGGTYEQYF	TGCGCCAGCAGCTTCGGCGGGACCTACGAGCAGTACTTC
TRBJ2-7	TRBD1	.	TRBV5-1	CASSTGTGNSHEQYF	TGCGCCAGCAGCACCGGGACAGGGAATTCCCACGAGCAGTACTTC
TRBJ1-1	.	.	TRBV7-9	CASSASGTHTEAFF	TGTGCCAGCAGCGCTTCAGGGACACACACTGAAGCTTTCTTT
TRBJ2-5	TRBD2	.	TRBV5-1	CASSLSSGGALQETQYF	TGCGCCAGCAGCTTATCTAGCGGGGGGGCCTTACAAGAGACCCAGTACTTC
TRBJ2-7	.	.	TRBV5-4	CASSRELSSYEQYF	TGTGCCAGCAGCCGCGAGCTTAGCTCCTACGAGCAGTACTTC
TRBJ1-6	.	.	TRBV14	CASSQTRISYNSPLHF	TGTGCCAGCAGCCAGACAAGAATCTCCTATAATTCACCCCTCCACTTT
TRBJ2-3	.	.	TRBV5-5	CASSPDLSTQYF	TGTGCCAGCAGCCCTGACTTGTCTACGCAGTATTTT
TRBJ2-1	TRBD2	.	TRBV6-4	CASSEHREAYNEQFF	TGTGCCAGCAGTGAGCATCGGGAGGCATACAATGAGCAGTTCTTC
TRBJ2-2	TRBD2	.	TRBV4-1	CASTSSDAGVVGTGELFF	TGCGCCAGCACCTCAAGTGATGCGGGAGTGGTAGGCACCGGGGAGCTGTTTTTT
TRBJ1-2	TRBD1	.	TRBV7-2	CASSSDRGYSGYTF	TGTGCCAGCAGCTCGGACAGGGGCTATTCTGGCTACACCTTC
TRBJ2-7	.	.	TRBV27	CASSPTGLSSYEQYF	TGTGCCAGTAGCCCCACAGGGTTAAGCTCCTACGAGCAGTACTTC
TRBJ2-5	TRBD1	.	TRBV5-5	CASSPRGETQYF	TGTGCCAGCAGCCCCAGGGGGGAGACCCAGTACTTC
TRBJ2-7	.	once	TRBV29-1	CSATSDSYYEQYF	TGCAGCGCCACCTCGGACAGTTACTACGAGCAGTACTTC
TRBJ2-7	TRBD1	once	TRBV19	CASSRDRLYEQYF	TGTGCCAGTTCCCGGGACAGACTCTACGAGCAGTACTTC
TRBJ1-3	.	.	TRBV30	CAWSSDTSGNTIYF	TGTGCCTGGAGCTCAGACACATCTGGAAACACCATATATTTT
TRBJ2-3	TRBD2	.	TRBV29-1	CSVPSGSWGDTQYF	TGCAGCGTCCCGAGCGGGAGCTGGGGAGATACGCAGTATTTT
TRBJ2-1	.	.	TRBV4-1	CASSQAWPPSVATYSVEQFF	TGCGCCAGCAGCCAAGCGTGGCCTCCCTCAGTCGCCACATATTCCGTTGAGCAGTTCTTC
TRBJ1-3	.	.	TRBV27	CASMKGLPGNTIYF	TGTGCCAGCATGAAGGGGCTGCCTGGAAACACCATATATTTT